This record looks at one TCR beta chain sequence and its context. Its target is not known. Running of the v3.0 immunoSEQ assay took place at survey level. Method: immunoSEQ multiplex PCR; TCRdb's copy keeps in-frame clones and lacks some. The sample records 40,000 to 60,000 clones, under 90% being singletons. The data belong to a study of long-term antiretroviral therapy in people with HIV. Findings and limits, study-wide: HIV repertoires had narrower CDR3 length ranges than controls. Repertoire dominance by clones expanded before ART was seen at all time points. Collection spanned 2004 to 2017; ART regimens may be less effective than current ones.

After removal of 6 bases from V and 1 base from J, the junction contained 6 bases not matched to a gene. The CDR3 length is 15 residues. The germline V gene encodes CDR1 MNHEY and CDR2 SVGAGI. The sequenced sample was unsorted PBMCs, obtained 0.8 years after starting antiretroviral therapy. The clonotype originates from a young woman with HIV. This sequence joins TRBV6-5 and TRBJ1-3, with 7 positions matching TRBD1. CDR3 DNA sequence: TGTGCCAGCAGCTCAGGGGGAGGGTCTGGAAACACCATATATTTT. Its protein product is CASSSGGGSGNTIYF.